This entry concerns a single T cell receptor beta chain. This clonotype was seen at least ten times. Its antigen is still unknown. No per-base quality is available; no much larger clone lies one base away. The data originate from a study of neurological immune-mediated disorders (dated by TCRdb to the late 2010s). Context from the whole study: Peripheral blood TCR-beta repertoires from patients with HTLV-I-associated myelopathy (HAM/TSP), patients with multiple sclerosis, and healthy controls were compared in the study using UMI-based sequencing. Longitudinal samples, technical triplicates and paired sorted CD4+ and CD8+ T-cell subsets, alongside PBMC samples, were included among the approximately 110 TCR-beta libraries. The cohort comprised roughly 70 subjects: some 15 HAM/TSP patients, 34 multiple sclerosis patients and 20 or so healthy controls.

What the research found in general, with its limitations: Expanded clones from different subjects shared no identical CDR3 amino acid sequences, which suggests that TCR-beta repertoires were private in all groups. TCR clonal expansion was highest in HAM/TSP patients and lowest in MS patients, with MS patients falling below even healthy controls.

For unsorted PBMC libraries, 2 million PBMCs were used after storage in RNAlater at -80 degrees C until RNA extraction. Peripheral blood was subjected to Ficoll-Hypaque density gradient centrifugation to isolate PBMCs, which were then cryopreserved in liquid nitrogen. The CDR3 numbers 18 residues from cysteine through phenylalanine. The read is trimmed to its CDR3 DNA, 54 bases read in frame from base 1. Taken from the germline V gene, the CDR1 and CDR2 loops are KGHSH and LQKENI. The germline V end is reduced by 6 bases and the J end by 0 bases; junction bases left unmatched: 10. cDNA was synthesized by template-switch 5'RACE using a primer with a 10-nucleotide random unique molecular identifier that tagged each TCR transcript. Every sequencing run yielded over 170 million TCR-beta sequences covering 15-18 subjects. Total RNA was extracted with the RNeasy kit. The KAPA Real-time Library Amplification kit was used to amplify TCR-beta VDJ regions with primers for the TCR constant region and the 5'RACE anchor. A first PCR added sample indexes and Illumina adaptors, after which a second PCR increased the library yield. After Ampure bead purification, the roughly 650 bp TCR product was size-selected on a 2% E-gel SizeSelection system. Before pooling, library quality was assessed on a Bioanalyzer, concentration was determined with Qubit, and library quantification was performed with the Kapa Library Quantification kit. An Illumina HiSeq 2500 sequenced the libraries paired-end 2 x 150 bp. To increase sequence diversity, roughly 23-30% phiX was spiked into each library pool. The published analysis was carried out like this. The UMI-based MiGEC pipeline processed quality-filtered reads and removed over 80% of raw TCR sequences during error correction. IMGT germline references were used for alignment of VDJ genes, and clonotypes were defined by a unique CDR3 amino acid sequence together with V-J genes. Clonal expansion, Shannon diversity and CDR3 relatedness (CalcPairwiseDistances, ClusterSamples) were evaluated with VDJtools, and phylogenetic trees were built with CLCbio workbench. Expanded clones were defined as having at least 8 unique UMIs, based on coefficient-of-variation modelling across technical triplicates. TCRdb redid the processing of the public reads, applying fastp at Q25 and MiXCR, and retained in-frame beta chains. Rows with one shared CDR3 protein collapse into an entry with the most common genes and DNA. TCRdb's processing, not the authors' own work, is the source of the V and J calls. The sample has roughly 16,000 distinct CDR3 sequences on record, approximately 14% of them singletons. The ten largest clones add up to around 15% of the sample.

This receptor was identified in a man aged 55 to 70 with HTLV-1-associated myelopathy (HAM/TSP). Specimen: PBMCs. The chain links TRBV18 with TRBJ2-6; 8 junctional bases match TRBD1. The sequence in DNA is TGTGCCAGCTCCTCCTCCGCAGGGGGCGGCTCTGGGGCCAACGTCCTGACTTTC. Its translation is CASSSSAGGGSGANVLTF. Outside the CDR3, residues come from the reference TRBV18 and TRBJ2-6 proteins, so the full variable domain is: NAGVMQNPRHLVRRRGQEARLRCSPMKGHSHVYWYRQLPEEGLKFMVYLQKENIIDESGMPKERFSAEFPKEGPSILRIQQVVRGDSAAYFCASSSSAGGGSGANVLTFGAGSRLTVL.